This T cell receptor beta chain comes out of a study of molecular identifiers for immune sequencing clone quantification. The germline V and J ends were trimmed by 2 bases and 1 base, with 10 bases remaining between them. CDR1 and CDR2 (germline): MNHNY, SVGAGI (reference sequence). CDR3 size: 15 residues. One entry per CDR3 protein results from TCRdb running MiXCR on the PCR reads. Here the sample spans 490,000 or so distinct CDR3 sequences, 20% to 25% being singletons. This clonotype was observed at least ten times. The source of this sequence is a human donor in good health. Some libraries in this study had Jurkat cell RNA spiked in. Specimen: naive CD8+ T cells from blood, with Jurkat cell RNA spiked in. The subset is: FACS-sorted CD8+CD4-CCR7+CD45RA+ naive T cells. This chain connects TRBV6-6 to TRBJ2-3, with unresolved D. Here the CDR3 DNA reads TGTGCCAGCAGTTACATAAGACGGGGCACAGATACGCAGTATTTT. It is translated as CASSYIRRGTDTQYF.